One and the same sample provided the 15 T cell receptor beta chains below, sequenced in a study of cytomegalovirus exposure and HLA in healthy donors. PCR involved 60 Vbeta and 13 Jbeta primers. Assay used: immunoSEQ multiplex PCR; TCRdb lists only in-frame clones, some missing. The table has under 150,000 clones, over 75% seen once; the top ten hold 1.7%. What was sequenced was PBMCs. These receptor sequences come from a woman aged 25-40 years in good health and CMV-seronegative.

V and J are TRBV25-1 and TRBJ1-1; a possible D gene is TRBD1 (6 bases). Trimming pared 7 bases from V and 0 bases from J, leaving 12 bases between. The CDR3 spans 14 residues. The germline CDR1 and CDR2 sequences are MGHDK and SYGVNS. The CDR3 DNA follows: TGTGCCAGCACAGGGGTCGGTATGAACACTGAAGCTTTCTTT. Protein sequence: CASTGVGMNTEAFF.

The chain uses TRBV7-2 and TRBJ2-5; 7 positions match TRBD1. V was pared by 4 bases and J by 5 bases, with 7 bases of the junction left unmatched. The CDR3 runs to 14 residues. Germline-derived CDR1 and CDR2 are SGHTA and FQGNSA. The CDR3, as DNA: TGTGCCAGCAGCTACCCGACAGGGTTGGAGACCCAGTACTTC. Amino acid sequence: CASSYPTGLETQYF.

V and J are TRBV5-4 and TRBJ2-7; TRBD2 agrees at 8 bases. V lost 6 bases to trimming and J lost 2 bases; unmatched junction nucleotides: 7. The CDR3 is 14 residues long. Per germline, CDR1 SGHNT and CDR2 YYREEE (reference sequence). CDR3 coding DNA: TGTGCCAGCACCCGTTTCGGGGGGGCCTACGAGCAGTACTTC. Residues: CASTRFGGAYEQYF. Combining the CDR3 with reference TRBV5-4 and TRBJ2-7 gives the whole variable domain ETGVTQSPTHLIKTRGQQVTLRCSSQSGHNTVSWYQQALGQGPQFIFQYYREEENGRGNFPPRFSGLQFPNYSSELNVNALELDDSALYLCASTRFGGAYEQYFGPGTRLTVT.

In DNA, the CDR3 is TGTGCCAGCAGTGACATTTCCTCCTACAATGAGCAGTTCTTC. Protein product: CASSDISSYNEQFF. The J gene is TRBJ2-1, the V gene TRBV2; D not certain. This CDR3 spans 14 amino acids. CDR1 and CDR2 from the germline V gene are SNHLY and FYNNEI. Trimming cost V 3 bases and J 0 bases, with 6 bases left between them.

The V call is TRBV6-1, the J call TRBJ1-3; D gene unclear. The CDR3 loop spans 13 amino acids. The V gene's germline CDR1 is MNHNS and CDR2 SASEGT. With 3 bases removed from V and 1 base from J, the gap between germline ends came to 4 bases. The CDR3 DNA follows: TGTGCCAGCAGTGACAGGTCTGGAAACACCATATATTTT. Amino acids: CASSDRSGNTIYF.

The chain combines TRBV27 with TRBJ2-7; no definite D call. Trimming took 0 bases from V and 7 from J, leaving 13 bases between them. Germline-derived CDR1 and CDR2 are MNHEY and SMNVEV (reference sequence). The CDR3 sequence is 14 residues long. This chain's CDR3 is CASSLSSTAWEQYF. CDR3 in DNA: TGTGCCAGCAGTTTATCGAGTACAGCCTGGGAGCAGTACTTC.

This clone was seen only a few times. The V and J genes are TRBV4-1 and TRBJ2-3; D not resolved. The CDR3 consists of 13 residues. Per germline, CDR1 MGHRA and CDR2 YSYEKL. With 3 bases removed from V and 6 bases from J, the gap between germline ends came to 10 bases. This chain's CDR3 is CASSHVRYDTQYF. In DNA form, the CDR3 reads TGCGCCAGCAGCCATGTGCGGTACGATACGCAGTATTTT.

The CDR3 DNA follows: TGTGCCATCAGCGGAGGGACTCTGAACACTGAAGCTTTCTTT. It codes for CAISGGTLNTEAFF. This sequence joins TRBV10-3 and TRBJ1-1; D may be TRBD1 (5 bases). Trimming removed 6 bases at V and 0 bases at J, with 11 bases between. In germline, CDR1 is ENHRY, CDR2 SYGVKD. The CDR3 length is 14 residues.

The chain recombines TRBV5-6 with TRBJ1-5, with a possible D match to TRBD1 (6 bases). V shed 7 bases and J shed 1 base, with 12 bases lying between them. Germline CDR1 SGHDT, CDR2 YYEEEE. The CDR3 consists of 14 residues. The CDR3 reads CASRATGSNQPQHF. In DNA form, the CDR3 reads TGTGCCAGCCGTGCTACAGGGAGCAATCAGCCCCAGCATTTT.

The chain couples TRBV11-2 to TRBJ1-3; D call uncertain. V shed 0 bases and J shed 2 bases, with 11 bases lying between them. Germline CDR1 is SGHAT and CDR2 is FQNNGV. This CDR3 has 16 residues. The CDR3 sequence: CASSLDPDLTGNTIYF. DNA of the CDR3: TGTGCCAGCAGCTTAGATCCCGATCTAACTGGAAACACCATATATTTT.

V is TRBV9 and J is TRBJ1-1; tentatively, D is TRBD1 (6 bases). The V and J ends lost 4 bases and 0 bases respectively, with 13 bases between them. The length of the CDR3 is 15 residues. Germline V gene lookup returns CDR1 SGDLS and CDR2 YYNGEE. The CDR3 region is CASSPQTGMNTEAFF. In DNA, the CDR3 is TGTGCCAGCAGCCCCCAAACAGGGATGAACACTGAAGCTTTCTTT.

This chain uses TRBV7-7 with TRBJ1-4; D unclear. V was shortened by 6 bases and J by 4 bases, with 15 bases between the two germline ends. The CDR3 sequence is 15 residues long. CDR1 and CDR2 (germline): SSHAT, FNYEAQ (reference sequence). In nucleotides, the CDR3 is TGTGCCAGCAGGATTTACCGAGGTATTAATGAAAAACTGTTTTTT. Translated: CASRIYRGINEKLFF.

The CDR3 is CASSRTTGTGGGNTIYF. The CDR3, as DNA: TGTGCCAGCAGTCGGACAACCGGGACAGGGGGTGGAAACACCATATATTTT. The rearrangement joins TRBV5-4 to TRBJ1-3; TRBD1 matches 11 bases. CDR3 size: 17 residues. J gave up 3 bases and V 5 bases, and 10 bases lay outside the gene matches. CDR1 SGHNT and CDR2 YYREEE come from the germline V gene (reference sequence). The variable domain in full, with the rest retrieved from reference TRBV5-4 and TRBJ1-3, is ETGVTQSPTHLIKTRGQQVTLRCSSQSGHNTVSWYQQALGQGPQFIFQYYREEENGRGNFPPRFSGLQFPNYSSELNVNALELDDSALYLCASSRTTGTGGGNTIYFGEGSWLTVV.

This clone was seen a few times. The V gene is TRBV9, the J gene TRBJ2-3, with 7 bases aligning to TRBD2. V lost 4 bases to trimming and J lost 6 bases; unmatched junction nucleotides: 20. CDR1 and CDR2 from the germline V gene are SGDLS and YYNGEE. The CDR3 consists of 18 residues. The DNA of the CDR3 is TGTGCCAGCAGCCCTCTAAACCTTCATGCGGGGGAGGGGGATACGCAGTATTTT. This translates into CASSPLNLHAGEGDTQYF.

The chain uses TRBV2 and TRBJ1-6; D is possibly TRBD1 (6 bases). Germline loops: CDR1 SNHLY, CDR2 FYNNEI. Trimming removed 6 bases from V and 7 bases from J, with 7 bases in between. The CDR3 has 12 amino acids. CDR3 sequence (DNA): TGTGCCAGCAGGGACAGAAATTCACCCCTCCACTTT. This sequence encodes CASRDRNSPLHF.